This T cell receptor (beta chain) emerged from a study of blood T cell repertoires in COVID-19. A single count supports this clone. Some clones are missing from TCRdb's copy, which holds only in-frame ones; the method was immunoSEQ multiplex PCR. The sample lists just under 350,000 clones; around 91% were seen once. Germline CDR1 reads SGDLS; CDR2 reads YYNGEE. Deletions cut 4 bases from V and 9 bases from J, with 20 bases between. CDR3 length: 15 residues. The V call is TRBV9, the J call TRBJ2-1; possible D gene TRBD1, 6 bases. This sequence was found in a woman aged 18-30 years who had recovered from COVID-19. The sequencing input was peripheral blood. The CDR3 is CASSSGTGLGGEQFF. DNA of the CDR3: TGTGCCAGCAGCTCAGGGACGGGGTTAGGGGGTGAGCAGTTCTTC.